These 21 T cell receptor beta chains came from one sample sequenced in a study of control samples from healthy donors and cancer patients (TCRdb year 2020). The library was produced with the immunoSEQ multiplex PCR assay. Held by TCRdb, this immuneACCESS table contains in-frame sequences only and omits some clones. Under half of the omission traces to an unresolved V gene where checked; the cause of the rest is unknown. This sample gives some 140,000 clones in total; around 90% of them show up just once. The top ten hold about 11% of the sample. Input material: blood. The receptors derive from a man aged 25 to 40 in good health.

V usage is TRBV4-3 and J usage is TRBJ1-2; D may be TRBD1 (5 bases). With 3 bases removed from V and 1 base from J, the gap between germline ends came to 15 bases. This CDR3 has 16 amino acids. In germline, CDR1 is LGHNA, CDR2 YSLEER. DNA for the CDR3: TGCGCCAGCAGCCAGGGGCACGGGAATATTAACTATGGCTACACCTTC. This translates into CASSQGHGNINYGYTF.

The J gene is TRBJ2-3, the V gene TRBV4-1; D call uncertain. Germline values: CDR1 MGHRA, CDR2 YSYEKL. Trimming stripped 0 bases from V and 1 base from J, with 8 bases between. The CDR3 is 15 residues long. CDR3 nucleotides: TGCGCCAGCAGCCAAGATAAACTACGCACAGATACGCAGTATTTT. This gives the protein CASSQDKLRTDTQYF.

The J gene is TRBJ2-5, the V gene TRBV4-1, with D possibly TRBD2 on 6 matching bases. This CDR3 is 15 amino acids long. Germline V gives CDR1 MGHRA, CDR2 YSYEKL. The V gene lost 1 base and the J gene lost 4 bases, with 13 bases spanning the gap. For the CDR3, the DNA is TGCGCCAGCAGCCAAGTTGGAGGGAGAGGAGAGACCCAGTACTTC. This translates into CASSQVGGRGETQYF.

This clone showed up just once. The chain couples TRBV6-6 to TRBJ1-3, with TRBD1 matching over 7 bases. The CDR3 length is 15 residues. The V gene end was trimmed by 6 bases and the J gene end by 0 bases; junction bases not matched to a gene: 5. The germline V gene encodes CDR1 MNHNY and CDR2 SVGAGI (reference sequence). CDR3 coding DNA: TGTGCCAGCAGATTACAGGGGATCTCTGGAAACACCATATATTTT. This codes for CASRLQGISGNTIYF.

The chain joins TRBV7-9 to TRBJ1-4; D possibly corresponds to TRBD1 (5 bases). Trimming cost V 4 bases and J 4 bases, with 16 bases left between them. Germline CDR1 is SEHNR and CDR2 is FQNEAQ (reference sequence). The CDR3 contains 16 residues. The CDR3 DNA is TGTGCCAGCAGCTCGTCACAGGAGGGGAATAATGAAAAACTGTTTTTT. As protein: CASSSSQEGNNEKLFF.

The rearrangement links TRBV19 to TRBJ2-7; the match to TRBD2 covers 9 bases. V gave up 3 bases and J gave up 5 bases; unmatched junction bases: 8. The CDR3 runs 15 residues. Germline lookup yields CDR1 LNHDA and CDR2 SQIVND (reference sequence). The CDR3 loop reads CASSIGSGRLDEQYF. CDR3 DNA: TGTGCCAGTAGTATTGGCAGCGGGAGGCTTGACGAGCAGTACTTC.

V usage is TRBV30 and J usage is TRBJ2-2, with 7 bases lining up with TRBD2. CDR3 size: 17 residues. V trimming: 3 bases; J trimming: 0 bases; junction bases outside the gene matches: 10. CDR1 and CDR2 from the germline V gene are GTSNPN and SVGIG (reference sequence). DNA for the CDR3: TGTGCCTGGAGAAGTCGAGGAGCGGGGTCGAACACCGGGGAGCTGTTTTTT. Protein: CAWRSRGAGSNTGELFF.

The chain uses TRBV19 and TRBJ1-2; TRBD1 might be the D (5 bases). The CDR3 sequence is 13 residues long. V gave up 5 bases and J gave up 4 bases, with 11 bases separating them. The germline CDR1 and CDR2 sequences are LNHDA and SQIVND (reference sequence). CDR3 region: CASSFLDSYGYTF. As DNA, the CDR3 is TGTGCCAGTAGTTTTCTTGACAGCTATGGCTACACCTTC.

There are a few counts of this clone. This chain links TRBV6-1 with TRBJ1-2, with D maybe TRBD1 (6 bases). The V gene lost 3 bases and the J gene lost 8 bases, with 13 bases spanning the gap. CDR3 length: 13 amino acids. Germline V gene data show CDR1 as MNHNS and CDR2 as SASEGT. DNA for the CDR3: TGTGCCAGCAGTGAGGGGGCCGTAGGCGGCTACACCTTC. Residues: CASSEGAVGGYTF.

The rearrangement uses TRBV2 and TRBJ1-1, with D unresolved. Germline-derived CDR1 and CDR2 are SNHLY and FYNNEI. The CDR3 extends over 13 amino acids. V was shortened by 4 bases and J by 0 bases, with 6 bases between the two germline ends. In DNA, the CDR3 is TGTGCCAGCAGTGTATCCATGAACACTGAAGCTTTCTTT. Its translation is CASSVSMNTEAFF.

V usage is TRBV2 and J usage is TRBJ1-2; D is possibly TRBD1 (6 bases). Germline CDR1 SNHLY, CDR2 FYNNEI. The V end lost 6 bases, the J end lost 8 bases, and 13 bases lay between the germline ends. The CDR3 spans 12 residues. CDR3 sequence reads: CASRSTGWGYTF. In DNA, the CDR3 is TGTGCCAGCAGATCCACAGGGTGGGGCTACACCTTC.

The chain is built from TRBV5-6 and TRBJ2-2; no reliable D call. This CDR3 contains 13 residues. The germline V gene has CDR1 SGHDT and CDR2 YYEEEE. V lost 5 bases and J lost 6, with 11 bases in between. CDR3 amino acids: CASSLGWAGELFF. In DNA, the CDR3 is TGTGCCAGCAGTTTAGGGTGGGCCGGGGAGCTGTTTTTT.

This chain links TRBV11-2 with TRBJ2-7; 10 bases align to TRBD2. CDR1 SGHAT and CDR2 FQNNGV come from the germline V gene. The trim removed 1 base at V and 3 bases at J, leaving 0 bases unmatched. The CDR3 is 14 residues long. CDR3 amino acids: CASSLGLAGYEQYF. In nucleotides, the CDR3 is TGTGCCAGCAGCTTAGGACTAGCGGGCTACGAGCAGTACTTC.

The chain combines TRBV19 with TRBJ1-4; tentatively, D is TRBD1 (5 bases). Trimming took off 5 bases at V and 8 bases at J, with 12 bases between the two ends. Germline loops: CDR1 LNHDA, CDR2 SQIVND (reference sequence). CDR3 size: 13 residues. CDR3: CASSPAEGEKLFF. CDR3 sequence (DNA): TGTGCCAGTAGTCCCGCCGAGGGGGAAAAACTGTTTTTT. Complete variable domain (other parts from reference TRBV19 and TRBJ1-4): DGGITQSPKYLFRKEGQNVTLSCEQNLNHDAMYWYRQDPGQGLRLIYYSQIVNDFQKGDIAEGYSVSREKKESFPLTVTSAQKNPTAFYLCASSPAEGEKLFFGSGTQLSVL.

The rearrangement links TRBV7-9 to TRBJ2-7; D is uncertain. CDR3 size: 14 residues. V dropped 5 bases and J dropped 0 bases, with 11 bases sitting between them. Germline CDR1 SEHNR, CDR2 FQNEAQ (reference sequence). The CDR3 region has the DNA TGTGCCAGCAGCCTCACAACGATCTCCTACGAGCAGTACTTC. Translated: CASSLTTISYEQYF.

The genes are TRBV7-2 and TRBJ1-3; D is possibly TRBD1 (5 bases). Trimming removed 5 bases from V and 0 bases from J, with 11 bases in between. The germline CDR1 and CDR2 sequences are SGHTA and FQGNSA. The CDR3 has 15 residues. DNA of the CDR3: TGTGCCAGCAGCGCCAGGGCTCACTCTGGAAACACCATATATTTT. Translation gives CASSARAHSGNTIYF.

This clone has more than one count but fewer than ten. The J gene is TRBJ1-5, the V gene TRBV6-4; D is unresolved. V was pared by 6 bases and J by 3 bases, with 12 bases between. The CDR3 is 14 residues long. CDR1 MRHNA and CDR2 SNTAGT come from the germline V gene. CDR3 sequence reads: CASSPEETNQPQHF. CDR3 DNA: TGTGCCAGCAGCCCCGAGGAGACCAATCAGCCCCAGCATTTT.

The rearrangement uses TRBV10-3 and TRBJ2-3, with 9 bases fitting TRBD2. J was trimmed by 0 bases and V by 7 bases; bases with no gene match: 8. CDR1 is ENHRY, CDR2 SYGVKD, per germline. The CDR3 runs to 16 residues. The CDR3, as DNA: TGTGCCATCAAAGGCGGGAGGGCCGAGAGCACAGATACGCAGTATTTT. It translates to CAIKGGRAESTDTQYF.

In its sample, this clone was seen once. The chain employs TRBV13 and TRBJ2-7; 8 bases are shared with TRBD2. J was trimmed by 0 bases and V by 5 bases; bases with no gene match: 6. The length of the CDR3 is 15 residues. In germline, CDR1 is PRHDT, CDR2 FYEKMQ (reference sequence). CDR3: CASSPTSESSYEQYF. CDR3 bases: TGTGCCAGCAGCCCGACTAGCGAGAGCTCCTACGAGCAGTACTTC.

V gene TRBV14 combines with J gene TRBJ2-7, with TRBD2 identical over 12 bases. This CDR3 spans 16 amino acids. CDR1 and CDR2 from the germline V gene are SGHDN and FVKESK. Trimming took 1 base from V and 4 from J; bases not matched to a gene: 5. CDR3 in amino acids: CASSQVRTSGRYEQYF. As DNA, the CDR3 is TGTGCCAGCAGCCAAGTGAGAACTAGCGGGAGGTACGAGCAGTACTTC.

The J gene is TRBJ1-1, the V gene TRBV10-3, with D tentatively TRBD1 (6 bases). The CDR3 runs to 13 residues. Germline CDR1 is ENHRY and CDR2 is SYGVKD. V dropped 11 bases and J dropped 4 bases, with 17 bases sitting between them. In DNA form, the CDR3 reads TGTGCCGCCGCCACGACAGGTTCCACTGAAGCTTTCTTT. Translating it yields CAAATTGSTEAFF.